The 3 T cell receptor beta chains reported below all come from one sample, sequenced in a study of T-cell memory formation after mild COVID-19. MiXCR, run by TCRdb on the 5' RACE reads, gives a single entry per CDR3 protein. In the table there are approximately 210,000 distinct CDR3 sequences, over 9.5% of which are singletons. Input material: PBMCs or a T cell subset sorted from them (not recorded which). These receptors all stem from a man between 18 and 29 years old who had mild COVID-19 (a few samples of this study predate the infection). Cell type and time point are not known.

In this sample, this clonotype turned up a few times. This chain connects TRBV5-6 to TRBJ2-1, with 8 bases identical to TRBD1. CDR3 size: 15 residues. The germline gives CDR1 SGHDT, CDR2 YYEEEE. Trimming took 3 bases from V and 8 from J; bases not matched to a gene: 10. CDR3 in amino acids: CASSWTAGGRDEQFF. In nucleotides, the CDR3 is TGTGCCAGCAGCTGGACGGCAGGGGGCCGAGATGAGCAGTTCTTC.

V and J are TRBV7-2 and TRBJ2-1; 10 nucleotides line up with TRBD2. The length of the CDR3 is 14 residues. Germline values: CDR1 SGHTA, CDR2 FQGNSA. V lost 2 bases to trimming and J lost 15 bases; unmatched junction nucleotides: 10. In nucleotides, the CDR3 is TGTGCCAGCAGCTTATCTAGCGGGGGATATTGGTGGTTCTTC. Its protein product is CASSLSSGGYWWFF.

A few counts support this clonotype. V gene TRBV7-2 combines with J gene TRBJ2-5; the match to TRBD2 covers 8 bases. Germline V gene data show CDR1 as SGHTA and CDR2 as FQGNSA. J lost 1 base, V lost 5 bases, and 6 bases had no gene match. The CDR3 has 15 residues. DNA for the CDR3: TGTGCCAGCAGCATCGGACTAGCAACCCAAGAGACCCAGTACTTC. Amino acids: CASSIGLATQETQYF.